The 13 T cell receptor beta chains below come from one sample, sequenced in a study of T cell changes during pregnancy in multiple sclerosis. TCRdb's copy holds only in-frame clones and misses some; the assay was immunoSEQ multiplex PCR. Seen here are roughly 40,000 clones, around 91% observed once, and the top ten hold around 0.73%. The sequenced sample was CD4+ T cells from peripheral blood mononuclear cells, obtained before pregnancy. These receptor sequences come from a female donor with multiple sclerosis, enrolled in a pregnancy study.

This sequence joins TRBV28 and TRBJ2-6; D unresolved. Germline V gives CDR1 MDHEN, CDR2 SYDVKM. The CDR3 extends over 16 amino acids. With 6 bases removed from V and 0 bases from J, the gap between germline ends came to 12 bases. The CDR3 protein is CASRSMVTSGANVLTF. The CDR3 DNA sequence: TGTGCCAGCAGATCTATGGTCACCTCTGGGGCCAACGTCCTGACTTTC.

The V call is TRBV9, the J call TRBJ2-1; TRBD2 matches 12 bases. Trimming removed 3 bases from V and 6 bases from J; junction bases left unmatched: 7. CDR1 and CDR2 from the germline V gene are SGDLS and YYNGEE. The CDR3 sequence is 16 residues long. The CDR3 loop is CASSARLAGVINEQFF. The CDR3 DNA reads TGTGCCAGCAGCGCGCGACTAGCGGGAGTAATCAATGAGCAGTTCTTC.

The chain couples TRBV6-1 to TRBJ2-5; perhaps TRBD2 as D (6 bases). V was pared by 1 base and J by 4 bases, with 22 bases between. The CDR3 sequence is 18 residues long. The germline V gene encodes CDR1 MNHNS and CDR2 SASEGT. In nucleotides, the CDR3 is TGTGCCAGCAGTGAAGGATGGCGGAATACACCGCGGGGAGAGACCCAGTACTTC. This translates into CASSEGWRNTPRGETQYF.

Only one count was recorded for this clone. V usage is TRBV1 and J usage is TRBJ1-4; the table's TRBD1 call for D was not verified on the DNA. TRBV1 is shown as a pseudogene. This CDR3 comprises 12 residues. As DNA, the CDR3 is TGCACCAGCAGCCGAAGGGGTGAAAAACTGTTTTTT. It is translated as CTSSRRGEKLFF.

The V and J genes are TRBV2 and TRBJ2-7, with no clear D. The CDR3 is 15 amino acids. V was cut by 6 bases and J by 4 bases, with 19 bases left in between. Germline V gene sequence: CDR1 SNHLY, CDR2 FYNNEI. The CDR3 loop is CASSPSYISDYEQYF. The CDR3 nucleotides read TGTGCCAGCAGCCCCTCCTATATTAGTGATTACGAGCAGTACTTC.

This sequence joins TRBV6-5 and TRBJ2-7; 8 bases match TRBD2. The CDR3 is 15 amino acids. The V gene end was trimmed by 2 bases and the J gene end by 1 base; junction bases not matched to a gene: 4. The V gene's germline CDR1 is MNHEY and CDR2 SVGAGI. CDR3 loop: CASSYQSGRSYEQYF. The CDR3 DNA is TGTGCCAGCAGTTACCAAAGCGGGAGATCCTACGAGCAGTACTTC.

The rearrangement links TRBV5-6 to TRBJ2-1, with 9 bases aligning to TRBD2. The CDR3 length is 16 residues. The trim removed 4 bases at V and 8 bases at J, leaving 13 bases unmatched. CDR1 SGHDT and CDR2 YYEEEE come from the germline V gene. Written as DNA, the CDR3 is TGTGCCAGCAGCCCGCGGGGGACTAGCTACGGGGATGAGCAGTTCTTC. Protein sequence: CASSPRGTSYGDEQFF.

The chain has TRBV5-1 and TRBJ1-2; D possibly corresponds to TRBD1 (6 bases). Germline values: CDR1 SGHRS, CDR2 YFSETQ. The CDR3 consists of 15 residues. Trimming left V 0 bases short and J 5 bases short, with 14 bases between. The CDR3: CASSLEGHQSYGYTF. The CDR3 nucleotides are TGCGCCAGCAGCTTGGAGGGACACCAGAGTTATGGCTACACCTTC.

The rearrangement joins TRBV9 to TRBJ2-7; 10 nucleotides align to TRBD2. Trimming at V came to 1 base and at J to 4 bases, leaving 2 bases not matched to a gene. CDR1 and CDR2 (germline): SGDLS, YYNGEE. The CDR3 extends over 14 amino acids. CDR3 nucleotide sequence: TGTGCCAGCAGCGTATCAGCGGGAGGGTACGAGCAGTACTTC. Translating it yields CASSVSAGGYEQYF.

V and J are TRBV4-2 and TRBJ2-7; 11 nucleotides align to TRBD1. After removal of 1 base from V and 5 bases from J, the junction contained 1 base not matched to a gene. CDR3 length equals 14 residues. Germline CDR1 reads LGHNA; CDR2 reads YNFKEQ. CDR3 sequence: CASSQVGQGDEQYF. For the CDR3, the DNA is TGTGCCAGCAGCCAAGTGGGACAGGGGGACGAGCAGTACTTC.

The chain carries TRBV5-4 and TRBJ2-1; 11 bases line up with TRBD2. This CDR3 comprises 16 residues. V was pared by 3 bases and J by 6 bases, with 8 bases of the junction left unmatched. In germline, CDR1 is SGHNT, CDR2 YYREEE (reference sequence). The CDR3 DNA follows: TGTGCCAGCAGCTCCACTAGCGGGAGAATCCCCAATGAGCAGTTCTTC. It yields the protein CASSSTSGRIPNEQFF. The full variable domain, with the rest looked up from reference TRBV5-4 and TRBJ2-1, is ETGVTQSPTHLIKTRGQQVTLRCSSQSGHNTVSWYQQALGQGPQFIFQYYREEENGRGNFPPRFSGLQFPNYSSELNVNALELDDSALYLCASSSTSGRIPNEQFFGPGTRLTVL.

The chain links TRBV7-9 to TRBJ2-2; 10 nucleotides agree with TRBD2. The length of the CDR3 is 19 residues. V lost 8 bases, J lost 4 bases, and 19 bases stayed unmatched. Germline V gives CDR1 SEHNR, CDR2 FQNEAQ (reference sequence). The CDR3 DNA is TGTGCCAGCTACCCCCCCGGCACTAGCGGGGCTTGGGTCACCGGGGAGCTGTTTTTT. Translated, it gives CASYPPGTSGAWVTGELFF.

The chain uses TRBV19 and TRBJ2-7; 7 nucleotides agree with TRBD1. V lost 1 base and J lost 5; bases outside the gene matches: 5. There are 14 residues in the CDR3. In germline, CDR1 is LNHDA, CDR2 SQIVND (reference sequence). The CDR3 coding sequence is TGTGCCAGTAGTATAGTAGGGGGCCATAACGAGCAGTACTTC. Encoded protein: CASSIVGGHNEQYF.